Presented here are 7 T cell receptor beta chains from one specimen sequenced in a study of regulatory T cells in long-lasting Graves disease. Sample time point: newly diagnosed GD, antithyroid drugs for less than 3 months. From RNA extracted from PBMCs, the TCR library was made. Arm-PCR with iRepertoire HTBI primers amplified the CDR3 regions for these TCR beta libraries. TCRdb itself ran the multiplex PCR reads through MiXCR, one entry per CDR3 protein. This repertoire shows 540,000 or so distinct CDR3 sequences, 13% found once; its top ten account for about 10%. The same data also went into a second study, on T cells in Graves' hyperthyroidism and ophthalmopathy.

This material consisted of peripheral blood mononuclear cells (PBMCs), taken at new diagnosis, from a patient treated with antithyroid drugs. The source of these receptors is a man aged 30 to 39 with Graves disease.

This clonotype has more than one count but fewer than ten. The chain links TRBV19 to TRBJ2-2, with 8 bases identical to TRBD1. Trimming at V came to 6 bases and at J to 3 bases, leaving 3 bases not matched to a gene. Germline V gene data show CDR1 as LNHDA and CDR2 as SQIVND (reference sequence). The CDR3 has 14 amino acids. CDR3 protein: CASRAGGYTGELFF. CDR3 DNA sequence: TGTGCCAGTAGGGCAGGGGGCTACACCGGGGAGCTGTTTTTT.

This clonotype came up many times. The chain recombines TRBV5-1 with TRBJ2-3; 8 bases are a match to TRBD1. The CDR3 length is 15 residues. Trimming took 0 bases from V and 7 from J; bases not matched to a gene: 7. Germline loops: CDR1 SGHRS, CDR2 YFSETQ. The CDR3: CASSLEGTGPNTQYF. CDR3 bases: TGCGCCAGCAGCTTGGAGGGGACAGGACCCAATACGCAGTATTTT.

This chain joins TRBV11-2 and TRBJ2-5, with D tentatively TRBD1 or TRBD2 (5 bases each). The V end was cut by 0 bases, the J end by 5 bases, with 13 bases between. Germline V gene data show CDR1 as SGHAT and CDR2 as FQNNGV. CDR3 length equals 15 residues. CDR3 region: CASSLDPGQGETQYF. CDR3 nucleotides: TGTGCCAGCAGCTTAGACCCGGGGCAGGGTGAGACCCAGTACTTC.

This chain joins TRBV6-5 and TRBJ2-5, with TRBD2 as a possible D gene (6 bases). The CDR3 has 15 amino acids. Germline V gives CDR1 MNHEY, CDR2 SVGAGI. Between the trimmed V and J ends, which lost 0 bases and 1 base, there was a span of 9 bases. The DNA for the CDR3 is TGTGCCAGCAGTTACTCGACGGGACTCCAAGAGACCCAGTACTTC. It encodes CASSYSTGLQETQYF.

Ten or more counts support this clonotype. The rearrangement uses TRBV2 and TRBJ1-1; 7 bases are shared with TRBD1. This CDR3 has 12 residues. In germline, CDR1 is SNHLY, CDR2 FYNNEI. Trimming removed 9 bases from V and 6 bases from J; junction bases left unmatched: 7. The CDR3 DNA is TGTGCCAGGGACAGGAAGGGTCCTGAAGCTTTCTTT. Its translation: CARDRKGPEAFF.

The chain has TRBV18 and TRBJ2-3; 8 bases line up with TRBD2. Per the germline V gene, CDR1 is KGHSH and CDR2 is LQKENI. V was pared by 3 bases and J by 6 bases, with 14 bases of the junction left unmatched. This CDR3 spans 17 amino acids. CDR3 nucleotide sequence: TGTGCCAGCTCACCTTACCTGCTAGCGGGCCTTAAGGATACGCAGTATTTT. It codes for CASSPYLLAGLKDTQYF.

In this sample, this clonotype turned up many times. The chain joins TRBV19 to TRBJ2-2, with TRBD1 as a possible D gene (5 bases). The CDR3 is made up of 14 amino acids. Germline loops: CDR1 LNHDA, CDR2 SQIVND (reference sequence). Trimming left V 9 bases short and J 3 bases short, with 14 bases between. This chain's CDR3 is CASLLTGDTGELFF. CDR3 coding DNA: TGTGCCAGCCTGTTAACAGGCGACACCGGGGAGCTGTTTTTT.